This T cell receptor beta chain was retrieved from a study of CD8 T cells in Susac syndrome. Study outcomes and limitations: Acknowledgment was made by the study that its TCR sequencing and HLA analysis involved a relatively small number of individuals.

Reverse transcription of roughly 0.5 to 1 ug RNA was performed with random hexamers. With immunoSEQ multiplex PCR, TCR beta CDR3 was amplified across 54 Vbeta and 13 Jbeta. TCRdb re-called the immunoSEQ multiplex PCR reads with MiXCR, one entry per CDR3 protein. The sample records around 300,000 distinct CDR3 sequences, about 90% being singletons. Comments on this clonotype: What it binds is unknown.

TCR beta sequencing was performed on blood CD8+ and CD4+ T cells. Negative isolation yielded the CD8+ and CD4+ T cells, while FACS enriched the TEMRA cells. Sequencing used CD4+ T cells from PBMCs. This receptor was identified in a human donor with multiple sclerosis.

The CDR3 region is CASSLGGQGGRITEAFF. CDR3 nucleotide sequence: TGTGCCAGCAGCTTAGGGGGACAGGGGGGAAGAATCACTGAAGCTTTCTTT. The chain links TRBV7-9 to TRBJ1-1; 11 bases align to TRBD1. There are 17 residues in the CDR3. Trimming removed 1 base from V and 4 bases from J; junction bases left unmatched: 8. In germline, CDR1 is SEHNR, CDR2 FQNEAQ (reference sequence).